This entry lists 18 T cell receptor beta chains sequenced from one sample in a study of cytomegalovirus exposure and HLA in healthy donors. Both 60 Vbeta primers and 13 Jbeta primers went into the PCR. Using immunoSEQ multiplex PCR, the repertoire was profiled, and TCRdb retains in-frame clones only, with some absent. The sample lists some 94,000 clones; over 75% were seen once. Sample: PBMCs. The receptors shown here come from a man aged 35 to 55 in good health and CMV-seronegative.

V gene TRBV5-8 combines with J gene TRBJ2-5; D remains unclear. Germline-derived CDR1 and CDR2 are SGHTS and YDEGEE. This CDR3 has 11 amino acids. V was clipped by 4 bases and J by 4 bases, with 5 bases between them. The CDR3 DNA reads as TGTGCCAGCAGCCAGCGAGAGACCCAGTACTTC. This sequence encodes CASSQRETQYF. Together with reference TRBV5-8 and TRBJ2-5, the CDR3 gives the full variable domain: EAGVTQSPTHLIKTRGQQATLRCSPISGHTSVYWYQQALGLGLQFLLWYDEGEERNRGNFPPRFSGRQFPNYSSELNVNALELEDSALYLCASSQRETQYFGPGTRLLVL.

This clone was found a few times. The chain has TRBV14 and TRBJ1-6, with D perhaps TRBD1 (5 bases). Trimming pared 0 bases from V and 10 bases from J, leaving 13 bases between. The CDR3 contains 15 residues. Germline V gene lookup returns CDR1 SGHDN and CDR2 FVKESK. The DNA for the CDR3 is TGTGCCAGCAGCCAAGATCCCGCAGGGAGGTCACCCCTCCACTTT. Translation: CASSQDPAGRSPLHF.

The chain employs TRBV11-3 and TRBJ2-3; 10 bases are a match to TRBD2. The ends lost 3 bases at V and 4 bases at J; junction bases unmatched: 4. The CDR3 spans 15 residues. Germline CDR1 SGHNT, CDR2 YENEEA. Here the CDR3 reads CASSFRSGGADTQYF. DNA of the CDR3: TGTGCCAGCAGCTTCCGAAGCGGGGGGGCAGATACGCAGTATTTT.

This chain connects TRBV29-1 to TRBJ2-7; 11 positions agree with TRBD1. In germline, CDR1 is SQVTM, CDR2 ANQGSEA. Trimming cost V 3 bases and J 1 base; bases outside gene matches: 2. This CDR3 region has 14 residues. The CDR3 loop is CSVDGTGGSYEQYF. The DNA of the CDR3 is TGCAGCGTTGATGGGACAGGGGGTTCCTACGAGCAGTACTTC.

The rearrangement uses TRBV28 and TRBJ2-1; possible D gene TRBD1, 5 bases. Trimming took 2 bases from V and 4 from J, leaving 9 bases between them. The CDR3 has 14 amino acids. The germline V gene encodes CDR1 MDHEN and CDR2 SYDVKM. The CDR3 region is CASSLPDRYNEQFF. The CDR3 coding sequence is TGTGCCAGCAGTTTACCCGACAGATACAATGAGCAGTTCTTC.

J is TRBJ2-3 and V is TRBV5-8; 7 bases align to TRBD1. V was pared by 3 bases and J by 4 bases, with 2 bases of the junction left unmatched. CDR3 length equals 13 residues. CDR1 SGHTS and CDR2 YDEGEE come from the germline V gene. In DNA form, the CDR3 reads TGTGCCAGCAGCTGGGACAGAGCAGATACGCAGTATTTT. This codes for CASSWDRADTQYF.

In DNA form, the CDR3 reads TGCAGCGTCGGGACAGGCGATGGCTACACCTTC. Its translation is CSVGTGDGYTF. The V and J genes are TRBV29-1 and TRBJ1-2, with TRBD1 matching over 8 bases. Trimming took 6 bases from V and 6 from J; bases not matched to a gene: 3. Germline V gene data show CDR1 as SQVTM and CDR2 as ANQGSEA. The CDR3 runs to 11 residues.

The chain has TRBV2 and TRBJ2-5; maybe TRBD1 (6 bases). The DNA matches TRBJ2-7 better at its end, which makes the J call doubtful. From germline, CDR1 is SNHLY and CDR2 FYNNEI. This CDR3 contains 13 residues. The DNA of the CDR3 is TGTGCCAGCAGCCGACAGGTCTCCTACGAGCAGTACTTC. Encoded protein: CASSRQVSYEQYF.

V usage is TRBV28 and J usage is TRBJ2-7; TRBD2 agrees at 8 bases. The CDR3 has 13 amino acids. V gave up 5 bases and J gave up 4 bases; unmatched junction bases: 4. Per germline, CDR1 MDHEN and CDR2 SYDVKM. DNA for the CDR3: TGTGCCAGCAGTCCCGGGGGGGTTTACGAGCAGTACTTC. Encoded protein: CASSPGGVYEQYF.

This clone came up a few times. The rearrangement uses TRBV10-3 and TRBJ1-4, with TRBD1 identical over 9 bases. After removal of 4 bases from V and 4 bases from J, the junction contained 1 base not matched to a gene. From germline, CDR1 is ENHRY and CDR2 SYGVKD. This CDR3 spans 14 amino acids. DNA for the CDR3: TGTGCCATCAGTGGGGACAGGGTTAATGAAAAACTGTTTTTT. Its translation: CAISGDRVNEKLFF.

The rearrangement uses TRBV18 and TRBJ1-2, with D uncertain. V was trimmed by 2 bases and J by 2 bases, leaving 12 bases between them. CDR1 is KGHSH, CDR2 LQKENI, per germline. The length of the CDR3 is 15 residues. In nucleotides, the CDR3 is TGTGCCAGCTCACCAATGCCGGGTACCAACTATGGCTACACCTTC. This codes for CASSPMPGTNYGYTF.

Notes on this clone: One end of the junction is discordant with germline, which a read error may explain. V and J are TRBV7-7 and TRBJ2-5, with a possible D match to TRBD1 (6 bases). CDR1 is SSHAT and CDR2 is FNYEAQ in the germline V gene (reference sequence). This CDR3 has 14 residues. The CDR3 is CASSPQGVQETQYF. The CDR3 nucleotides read TGTGCTAGCAGCCCACAGGGAGTCCAAGAGACCCAGTACTTC.

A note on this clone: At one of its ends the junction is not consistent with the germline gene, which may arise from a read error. For the CDR3, the DNA is TGTGCCAGCAGGTTAGACCGGGGTGGAGGCACTGAAGCTTTCTTT. Protein sequence: CASRLDRGGGTEAFF. The J gene is TRBJ1-1, the V gene TRBV11-2, with D unresolved. CDR3 size: 15 residues. The germline gives CDR1 SGHAT, CDR2 FQNNGV.

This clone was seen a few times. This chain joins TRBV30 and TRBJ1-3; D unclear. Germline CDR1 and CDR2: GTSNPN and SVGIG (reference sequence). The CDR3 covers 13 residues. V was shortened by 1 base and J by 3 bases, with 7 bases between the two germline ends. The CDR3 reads CAWSDGFGNTIYF. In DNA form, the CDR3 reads TGTGCCTGGAGTGACGGGTTTGGAAACACCATATATTTT.

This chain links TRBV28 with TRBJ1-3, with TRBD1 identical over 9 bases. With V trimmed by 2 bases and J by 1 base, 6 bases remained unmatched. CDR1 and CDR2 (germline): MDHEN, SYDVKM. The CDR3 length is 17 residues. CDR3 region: CASSLGTGSLSGNTIYF. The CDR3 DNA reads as TGTGCCAGCAGTTTAGGGACAGGGAGCCTATCTGGAAACACCATATATTTT.

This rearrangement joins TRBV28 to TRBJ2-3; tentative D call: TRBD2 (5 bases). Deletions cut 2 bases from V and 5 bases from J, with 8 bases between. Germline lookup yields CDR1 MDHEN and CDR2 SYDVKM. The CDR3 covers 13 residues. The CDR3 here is CASSLTRVDTQYF. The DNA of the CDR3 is TGTGCCAGCAGTTTAACTAGGGTAGATACGCAGTATTTT.

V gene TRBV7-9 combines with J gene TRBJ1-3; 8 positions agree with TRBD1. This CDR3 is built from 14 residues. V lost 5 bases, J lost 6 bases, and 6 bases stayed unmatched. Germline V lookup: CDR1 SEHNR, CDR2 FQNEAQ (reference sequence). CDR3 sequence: CASSHRQGTNTIYF. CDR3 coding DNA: TGTGCCAGCAGCCATAGACAGGGGACAAACACCATATATTTT.

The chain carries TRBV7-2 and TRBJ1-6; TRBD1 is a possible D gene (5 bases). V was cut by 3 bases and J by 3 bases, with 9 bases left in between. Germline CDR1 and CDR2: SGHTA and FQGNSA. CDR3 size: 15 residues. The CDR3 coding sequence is TGTGCCAGCAGCTTCTCCGGGGGCTATAATTCACCCCTCCACTTT. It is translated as CASSFSGGYNSPLHF.